These 31 T cell receptor beta chains came from one sample sequenced in a study of CD8 T cells in ankylosing spondylitis (dated by TCRdb to the late 2010s). The library was prepared using 5' RACE. The instrument was an Illumina HiSeq 2500. TCRdb trimmed public reads at Q25 via fastp, called clones via MiXCR and kept in-frame beta chains. Rows are combined by CDR3 protein, so each entry shows the most common genes and DNA. The sample table lists roughly 230,000 distinct CDR3 sequences, 18% of them with a count of one. The ten largest account for 25% to 40% of the sample. Sequencing used blood, either unsorted or a sorted T cell fraction (not recorded which). The receptors originated from a male donor with ankylosing spondylitis or in good health (not recorded which).

The rearrangement links TRBV4-1 to TRBJ2-5; no clear D. The V end lost 1 base, the J end lost 4 bases, and 10 bases lay between the germline ends. The CDR3 loop spans 14 amino acids. The germline CDR1 and CDR2 sequences are MGHRA and YSYEKL. The CDR3 spells CASSQVGQSETQYF. The CDR3 DNA is TGCGCCAGCAGCCAAGTTGGCCAGTCAGAGACCCAGTACTTC.

This clonotype turned up a few times. The chain employs TRBV4-1 and TRBJ1-1, with 11 bases fitting TRBD1. The J segment lost 4 bases and the V segment lost 7 bases, leaving 8 bases of the junction unmatched. Looked up from germline, CDR1 is MGHRA and CDR2 is YSYEKL. The CDR3 is made up of 15 amino acids. This CDR3 reads CASTRTGGVGTEAFF. CDR3 coding DNA: TGCGCCAGCACGCGGACAGGGGGCGTCGGCACTGAAGCTTTCTTT.

This clonotype has more than one count but fewer than ten. One end of the junction is discordant with germline, which a read error may explain. The rearrangement joins TRBV7-7 to TRBJ2-1, with 13 bases lining up with TRBD2. This CDR3 has 20 residues. Germline CDR1 SSHAT, CDR2 FNYEAQ (reference sequence). The CDR3 loop is CASSPTGTSGALGFYNEQFF. The DNA for the CDR3 is TGTGCTAGCAGCCCCACCGGGACTAGCGGGGCTCTGGGGTTTTACAATGAGCAGTTCTTC.

CDR3 protein: CASSIRGSDTQYF. The DNA of the CDR3 is TGTGCCAGTAGTATAAGGGGATCAGATACGCAGTATTTT. The chain joins TRBV19 to TRBJ2-3; D might be TRBD1 (5 bases). Trimming removed 2 bases from V and 4 bases from J, with 7 bases in between. Germline CDR1 LNHDA, CDR2 SQIVND (reference sequence). This CDR3 is 13 amino acids long.

This rearrangement joins TRBV9 to TRBJ2-5; D is uncertain. The CDR3 runs to 14 residues. V gave up 1 base and J gave up 5 bases, with 12 bases separating them. The V gene's germline CDR1 is SGDLS and CDR2 YYNGEE. CDR3 protein: CASSVRRTAETQYF. CDR3 bases: TGTGCCAGCAGCGTACGACGCACAGCGGAGACCCAGTACTTC.

This clonotype was detected ten times or more. The chain couples TRBV29-1 to TRBJ2-2, with 8 bases identical to TRBD1. V trimming: 1 base; J trimming: 0 bases; junction bases outside the gene matches: 4. The CDR3 is 16 residues long. Looked up from germline, CDR1 is SQVTM and CDR2 is ANQGSEA. CDR3 DNA: TGCAGCGTTGAAGGCGGGACAGGTTCGAACACCGGGGAGCTGTTTTTT. As protein: CSVEGGTGSNTGELFF.

This rearrangement joins TRBV7-9 to TRBJ2-1; 9 positions match TRBD2. CDR1 and CDR2 (germline): SEHNR, FQNEAQ (reference sequence). This CDR3 has 13 amino acids. V lost 8 bases and J lost 3; bases outside the gene matches: 2. The CDR3 region has the DNA TGTGCCAGCGGCGGGAGGGGCTACAATGAGCAGTTCTTC. Translation: CASGGRGYNEQFF.

This clonotype was observed many times. The chain links TRBV12-3 or TRBV12-4 to TRBJ2-1; D uncertain. Between the trimmed V and J ends, which lost 3 bases and 0 bases, there was a span of 9 bases. The CDR3 covers 15 residues. As DNA, the CDR3 is TGTGCCAGCAGTTTGGGCTCCAGCTCCTACAATGAGCAGTTCTTC. Amino acid sequence: CASSLGSSSYNEQFF.

The chain is built from TRBV24-1 and TRBJ2-7; D may match TRBD1 or TRBD2 (5 bases each). CDR1 KGHDR and CDR2 SFDVKD come from the germline V gene. Trimming shortened V by 1 base and J by 3 bases, and 6 bases separated the two germline ends. This CDR3 region has 13 residues. CDR3 nucleotides: TGTGCCACCAGTGATTTTGGGGGCTACGAGCAGTACGTC. Encoded protein: CATSDFGGYEQYV.

This clonotype has only a few counts. The chain uses TRBV29-1 and TRBJ2-1; a possible D gene is TRBD2 (6 bases). The germline V and J ends were trimmed by 2 bases and 7 bases, with 15 bases remaining between them. This CDR3 is built from 14 residues. The germline gives CDR1 SQVTM, CDR2 ANQGSEA. CDR3 sequence (DNA): TGCAGCGTTGAAAGTCTGGAGGGGTGGAATGAGCAGTTCTTC. As protein: CSVESLEGWNEQFF.

This clonotype was counted only a few times. The chain combines TRBV7-9 with TRBJ1-2, with D unclear. Looked up from germline, CDR1 is SEHNR and CDR2 is FQNEAQ (reference sequence). The CDR3 spans 13 residues. Trimming removed 5 bases at V and 4 bases at J, with 11 bases between. In nucleotides, the CDR3 is TGTGCCAGCAGCCATCCCCCGGGCTATGGCTACACCTTC. The encoded protein is CASSHPPGYGYTF.

This clonotype was detected only a few times. The chain carries TRBV7-2 and TRBJ2-7; D may be TRBD1 (5 bases). V lost 5 bases and J lost 1, with 9 bases in between. The CDR3 runs to 13 residues. In germline, CDR1 is SGHTA, CDR2 FQGNSA. CDR3 in amino acids: CASSPRQSYEQYF. DNA for the CDR3: TGTGCCAGCAGCCCCCGACAGTCCTACGAGCAGTACTTC.

At least ten counts were recorded for this clonotype. This chain links TRBV7-6 with TRBJ2-7, with D unclear. This CDR3 comprises 14 residues. V was cut by 1 base and J by 5 bases, with 12 bases left in between. Germline values: CDR1 SGHVS, CDR2 FNYEAQ. Here the CDR3 DNA reads TGTGCCAGCAGCTTAGGCCCTTTGGGAAACGAGCAGTACTTC. Residues: CASSLGPLGNEQYF.

This clonotype was recorded a few times. The chain links TRBV11-1 to TRBJ2-1, with 13 bases lining up with TRBD2. The length of the CDR3 is 18 residues. From germline, CDR1 is SGHAT and CDR2 FQDESV (reference sequence). The V and J ends lost 6 bases and 4 bases, in that order; junction bases with no gene match: 12. The DNA of the CDR3 is TGTGCCAGCAGTTTTCCGGGACTAGCGGGACCTGCGTACAATGAGCAGTTCTTC. Protein product: CASSFPGLAGPAYNEQFF.

This clonotype turned up a few times. The chain is built from TRBV29-1 and TRBJ2-1, with no clear D. This CDR3 comprises 15 residues. The germline V and J ends were trimmed by 6 bases and 4 bases, with 19 bases remaining between them. The V gene's germline CDR1 is SQVTM and CDR2 ANQGSEA. Here the CDR3 reads CSVRDYELGYNEQFF. CDR3 coding DNA: TGCAGCGTACGAGATTACGAGCTCGGATACAATGAGCAGTTCTTC.

The chain joins TRBV11-2 to TRBJ2-7, with a weak D call TRBD1 (9 bases). Germline assignment: CDR1 SGHAT and CDR2 FQNNGV. The V end was cut by 5 bases, the J end by 2 bases, with 31 bases between. The CDR3 is 20 residues long. The CDR3 coding sequence is TGTGCCAGCAGCCCACCAGTCAACAGGGGGCTCCTGGGACTAGCCTACGAGCAGTACTTC. Protein: CASSPPVNRGLLGLAYEQYF.

V and J are TRBV29-1 and TRBJ1-1; D uncertain. V lost 5 bases and J lost 6, with 10 bases in between. CDR3 length: 11 residues. Germline V gene lookup returns CDR1 SQVTM and CDR2 ANQGSEA. For the CDR3, the DNA is TGCAGCGTTTCAAGGACTTCTGAAGCTTTCTTT. It encodes CSVSRTSEAFF.

V and J are TRBV3-1 and TRBJ2-7; D possibly corresponds to TRBD2 (6 bases). The CDR3 has 18 amino acids. Trimming left V 2 bases short and J 3 bases short, with 23 bases between. The germline CDR1 and CDR2 sequences are LGHDT and YNNKEL (reference sequence). The CDR3, as DNA: TGTGCCAGCAGCCAACGCCGGGAGACCGCCAGCCTATTCTACGAGCAGTACTTC. Translation gives CASSQRRETASLFYEQYF.

The DNA of the CDR3 is TGTGCCAGCAGTTTAGTCAGTAACTATGGCTACACCTTC. Amino acids: CASSLVSNYGYTF. The V and J genes are TRBV12-3 or TRBV12-4 and TRBJ1-2; unclear D gene. Trimming cost V 1 base and J 1 base, with 4 bases left between them. The CDR3 is 13 amino acids.

This chain joins TRBV29-1 and TRBJ2-5, with D unclear. The CDR3 sequence is 12 residues long. V was clipped by 7 bases and J by 5 bases, with 14 bases between them. In germline, CDR1 is SQVTM, CDR2 ANQGSEA. This CDR3 is CSAVTLGETQYF. CDR3 nucleotide sequence: TGCAGCGCCGTGACCTTGGGGGAGACCCAGTACTTC.

This clonotype appeared a few times. The rearrangement links TRBV29-1 to TRBJ2-7; TRBD2 agrees at 14 bases. CDR1 and CDR2 from the germline V gene are SQVTM and ANQGSEA. J lost 7 bases, V lost 6 bases, and 8 bases had no gene match. The CDR3 covers 14 residues. The CDR3 sequence: CSVRGLAGAREQYF. DNA of the CDR3: TGCAGCGTCCGGGGACTAGCGGGAGCGCGAGAGCAGTACTTC.

V is TRBV9 and J is TRBJ2-3, with 7 bases aligning to TRBD2. The V segment lost 4 bases and the J segment 5 bases; nucleotides outside the gene matches: 10. The CDR3 is made up of 15 amino acids. The germline gives CDR1 SGDLS, CDR2 YYNGEE. CDR3 in amino acids: CASSPGGSGRDTQYF. DNA for the CDR3: TGTGCCAGCAGCCCTGGAGGTAGCGGGCGAGATACGCAGTATTTT.

This clonotype was seen a single time. One junction end disagrees with the germline gene, perhaps due to a read error. This chain connects TRBV3-1 to TRBJ2-7, with 13 bases identical to TRBD2. Germline values: CDR1 LGHDT, CDR2 YNNKEL (reference sequence). The CDR3 runs to 17 residues. The CDR3 sequence is CDSSQGRGLAGLYEQYF. The CDR3 DNA reads TGTGACAGCAGCCAAGGGAGGGGACTAGCGGGATTGTACGAGCAGTACTTC.

This chain joins TRBV12-3 or TRBV12-4 and TRBJ2-4; D unclear. Deletions cut 8 bases from V and 7 bases from J, with 12 bases between. This CDR3 has 12 amino acids. The chain's CDR3 is CASGVMGNIQYF. DNA for the CDR3: TGTGCCAGCGGGGTGATGGGGAACATTCAGTACTTC.

This clonotype was seen only a few times. The chain has TRBV29-1 and TRBJ2-1; D is ambiguous. The CDR3 runs 13 residues. Germline values: CDR1 SQVTM, CDR2 ANQGSEA. Between the trimmed V and J ends, which lost 5 bases and 3 bases, there was a span of 11 bases. The CDR3 sequence is CSVLTASYNEQFF. The CDR3 DNA reads as TGCAGCGTTCTCACCGCTAGCTACAATGAGCAGTTCTTC.

This clonotype was observed at least ten times. V usage is TRBV7-3 and J usage is TRBJ2-1; D unclear. Trimming removed 1 base from V and 3 bases from J, with 7 bases in between. The germline V gene has CDR1 SGHTA and CDR2 FQGTGA. The CDR3 spans 14 residues. CDR3 sequence: CASSLSLGYNEQFF. CDR3 sequence (DNA): TGTGCCAGCAGCTTAAGTCTCGGCTACAATGAGCAGTTCTTC.

The chain recombines TRBV6-1 with TRBJ1-2; 7 bases are a match to TRBD1. This CDR3 spans 15 amino acids. CDR1 MNHNS and CDR2 SASEGT come from the germline V gene. V trimming: 6 bases; J trimming: 4 bases; junction bases outside the gene matches: 11. The CDR3 is CASSRPGQIPYGYTF. The CDR3 bases are TGTGCCAGCAGCAGACCGGGACAGATTCCCTATGGCTACACCTTC.

V usage is TRBV6-5 and J usage is TRBJ2-5, with TRBD1 matching 8 bases. The germline V gene has CDR1 MNHEY and CDR2 SVGAGI. V lost 4 bases, J lost 5 bases, and 6 bases stayed unmatched. The CDR3 length is 14 residues. The CDR3 reads CASSSTGVDETQYF. The CDR3 nucleotides are TGTGCCAGCAGTTCGACAGGGGTTGATGAGACCCAGTACTTC.

This clonotype was recorded many times. The J gene is TRBJ1-1, the V gene TRBV7-9; perhaps TRBD1 as D (6 bases). The CDR3 extends over 16 amino acids. Germline V gives CDR1 SEHNR, CDR2 FQNEAQ (reference sequence). The V gene lost 1 base and the J gene lost 5 bases, with 17 bases spanning the gap. The CDR3 region has the DNA TGTGCCAGCAGCTTAGAGGTCGGTTTAGGGGGAACTGAAGCTTTCTTT. It yields the protein CASSLEVGLGGTEAFF.

In its sample, this clonotype was seen a few times. The chain joins TRBV6-5 to TRBJ1-5; no firm D call. The CDR3 is 13 residues long. The germline V and J ends were trimmed by 0 bases and 7 bases, with 7 bases remaining between them. Germline loops: CDR1 MNHEY, CDR2 SVGAGI. CDR3 bases: TGTGCCAGCAGTTACTCCTGGGAACAGCCCCAGCATTTT. Protein product: CASSYSWEQPQHF.

This clonotype was detected only a few times. The chain couples TRBV27 to TRBJ1-4; D ambiguous. CDR1 MNHEY and CDR2 SMNVEV come from the germline V gene (reference sequence). Trimming pared 2 bases from V and 6 bases from J, leaving 19 bases between. This CDR3 has 17 residues. Written as DNA, the CDR3 is TGTGCCAGCAGTTTACGGCCCCTGCTATTTGGGGATGAAAAACTGTTTTTT. Amino acids: CASSLRPLLFGDEKLFF.